Below are 24 T cell receptor beta chains sequenced from a single sample in a study of blood T cell repertoires in COVID-19. Generated by immunoSEQ multiplex PCR, the TCRdb table keeps only in-frame clones and is missing some. Found here are about 77,000 clones, about 70% of them singletons; the top ten hold approximately 20%. The sequencing input was peripheral blood. The receptors stem from a man in his fifties or sixties with acute or convalescent COVID-19.

This clone was counted only a few times. The rearrangement uses TRBV5-1 and TRBJ1-1; possible D gene TRBD1, 6 bases. The CDR3 runs to 14 residues. Deletions cut 3 bases from V and 3 bases from J, with 12 bases between. Germline V gene lookup returns CDR1 SGHRS and CDR2 YFSETQ. The CDR3 loop is CASSSRTADTEAFF. In nucleotides, the CDR3 is TGCGCCAGCAGCTCCCGGACAGCAGACACTGAAGCTTTCTTT. Looking up the rest from reference TRBV5-1 and TRBJ1-1 gives the full variable domain: KAGVTQTPRYLIKTRGQQVTLSCSPISGHRSVSWYQQTPGQGLQFLFEYFSETQRNKGNFPGRFSGRQFSNSRSEMNVSTLELGDSALYLCASSSRTADTEAFFGQGTRLTVV.

The chain joins TRBV9 to TRBJ2-3; weak D call: TRBD1 (6 bases). The CDR3 is made up of 15 amino acids. CDR1 is SGDLS and CDR2 is YYNGEE in the germline V gene. V was clipped by 0 bases and J by 0 bases, with 8 bases between them. The CDR3 loop is CASSVGDTSTDTQYF. As DNA, the CDR3 is TGTGCCAGCAGCGTAGGGGACACTAGCACAGATACGCAGTATTTT.

This chain connects TRBV18 to TRBJ2-1; 11 bases fit TRBD2. Losses at the gene ends were 2 bases for V and 4 bases for J; bases not matched to a gene: 7. Germline CDR1 and CDR2: KGHSH and LQKENI. The CDR3 consists of 17 residues. CDR3 loop: CASSPVFLAGGYNEQFF. CDR3 coding DNA: TGTGCCAGCTCACCAGTTTTTCTAGCGGGAGGTTACAATGAGCAGTTCTTC.

The chain uses TRBV30 and TRBJ2-3; TRBD2 agrees at 11 bases. Germline V CDR1 and CDR2: GTSNPN, SVGIG (reference sequence). Trimming cost V 7 bases and J 11 bases; bases outside gene matches: 14. The CDR3 is 14 amino acids. The CDR3 coding sequence is TGTGCCTCCGGACACCTAGCGGGGGGACCGCGGCAGTATTTT. Amino acid sequence: CASGHLAGGPRQYF.

This clone was found once. The chain uses TRBV7-6 and TRBJ1-6; TRBD1 is a possible D gene (6 bases). Germline CDR1 is SGHVS and CDR2 is FNYEAQ. CDR3 size: 18 residues. V lost 2 bases, J lost 5 bases, and 19 bases lay in between. CDR3 DNA sequence: TGTGCCAGCAGCTTAAGGGGGGGGACCGGGACGGATAATTCACCCCTCCACTTT. It is translated as CASSLRGGTGTDNSPLHF. Variable domain in full (rest from reference TRBV7-6 and TRBJ1-6): GAGVSQSPRYKVTKRGQDVALRCDPISGHVSLYWYRQALGQGPEFLTYFNYEAQQDKSGLPNDRFSAERPEGSISTLTIQRTEQRDSAMYRCASSLRGGTGTDNSPLHFGNGTRLTVT.

The rearrangement joins TRBV19 to TRBJ2-3; D call uncertain. The CDR3 is made up of 17 amino acids. V was cut by 0 bases and J by 2 bases, with 15 bases left in between. Germline lookup yields CDR1 LNHDA and CDR2 SQIVND (reference sequence). In nucleotides, the CDR3 is TGTGCCAGTAGTATAGATCCTAGTTACGGCTCCACAGATACGCAGTATTTT. Translation gives CASSIDPSYGSTDTQYF. Using reference TRBV19 and TRBJ2-3 for the parts outside the CDR3, the full variable domain is DGGITQSPKYLFRKEGQNVTLSCEQNLNHDAMYWYRQDPGQGLRLIYYSQIVNDFQKGDIAEGYSVSREKKESFPLTVTSAQKNPTAFYLCASSIDPSYGSTDTQYFGPGTRLTVL.

The DNA for the CDR3 is TGTGCCAGCAGCTTTTCCGGGACAGGAGCCTACGAGCAGTACTTC. Translating gives CASSFSGTGAYEQYF. The genes are TRBV7-2 and TRBJ2-7, with 8 bases identical to TRBD1. The length of the CDR3 is 15 residues. With V trimmed by 3 bases and J by 2 bases, 6 bases remained unmatched. CDR1 and CDR2 (germline): SGHTA, FQGNSA. The full variable domain, its missing parts supplied by reference TRBV7-2 and TRBJ2-7, is GAGVSQSPSNKVTEKGKDVELRCDPISGHTALYWYRQSLGQGLEFLIYFQGNSAPDKSGLPSDRFSAERTGGSVSTLTIQRTQQEDSAVYLCASSFSGTGAYEQYFGPGTRLTVT.

The table lists this clone with a few counts. The rearrangement uses TRBV3-1 (or the pseudogene TRBV3-2) and TRBJ2-5; TRBD2 agrees at 11 bases. After removal of 2 bases from V and 7 bases from J, the junction contained 9 bases not matched to a gene. This CDR3 spans 16 amino acids. Germline assignment: CDR1 LGHDT and CDR2 YNNKEL (reference sequence). CDR3 protein: CASSQKTSGGRGTQYF. DNA for the CDR3: TGTGCCAGCAGCCAAAAAACTAGCGGGGGCCGGGGGACCCAGTACTTC.

This clone appeared a single time. V and J are TRBV7-2 and TRBJ2-3; the D gene is possibly TRBD2 (7 bases). This CDR3 has 15 amino acids. The germline V and J ends were trimmed by 2 bases and 4 bases, with 13 bases remaining between them. Germline CDR1 reads SGHTA; CDR2 reads FQGNSA. The CDR3 DNA sequence: TGTGCCAGCAGCTTACAAGGGGGGGAACCAGATACGCAGTATTTT. Encoded protein: CASSLQGGEPDTQYF.

The chain links TRBV6-5 to TRBJ2-7; 8 bases are a match to TRBD1. Germline V CDR1 and CDR2: MNHEY, SVGAGI. Germline trimming cut 7 bases from V and 2 bases from J; bases unmatched to any gene: 7. This CDR3 is built from 14 residues. Here the CDR3 reads CASNPGGTTYEQYV. In nucleotides, the CDR3 is TGTGCCAGCAACCCAGGGGGCACCACCTACGAGCAGTACGTC.

This clone was counted a few times. Here the CDR3 DNA reads TGTGCCAGCTCACCGACAGGGGGCGAGAACACCGGGGAGCTGTTTTTT. It is translated as CASSPTGGENTGELFF. The genes are TRBV18 and TRBJ2-2, with 10 positions matching TRBD1. The germline V gene has CDR1 KGHSH and CDR2 LQKENI. The CDR3 spans 16 residues. V shed 3 bases, J shed 1 base, and the junction held 2 bases outside the gene matches. Combining the CDR3 with reference TRBV18 and TRBJ2-2 gives the whole variable domain NAGVMQNPRHLVRRRGQEARLRCSPMKGHSHVYWYRQLPEEGLKFMVYLQKENIIDESGMPKERFSAEFPKEGPSILRIQQVVRGDSAAYFCASSPTGGENTGELFFGEGSRLTVL.

V and J are TRBV11-1 and TRBJ2-5, with 8 nucleotides matching TRBD2. V dropped 10 bases and J dropped 4; count of bases not matched to a gene: 11. CDR3 size: 14 residues. Per germline, CDR1 SGHAT and CDR2 FQDESV (reference sequence). The DNA of the CDR3 is TGTGCCACCGGACCGGGGCTAGCGGGAGAGACCCAGTACTTC. This translates into CATGPGLAGETQYF. Supplemented by reference TRBV11-1 and TRBJ2-5, the full variable domain reads EAEVAQSPRYKITEKSQAVAFWCDPISGHATLYWYRQILGQGPELLVQFQDESVVDDSQLPKDRFSAERLKGVDSTLKIQPAELGDSAMYLCATGPGLAGETQYFGPGTRLLVL.

The V and J genes are TRBV19 and TRBJ2-7, with a tentative D call TRBD1 (6 bases). This CDR3 contains 13 residues. V shed 5 bases and J shed 4 bases, with 12 bases lying between them. Looked up from germline, CDR1 is LNHDA and CDR2 is SQIVND (reference sequence). The CDR3 bases are TGTGCCAGTAGTCAGAACAGGGAGTACGAGCAGTACTTC. Amino acids: CASSQNREYEQYF. Based on the CDR3 plus reference TRBV19 and TRBJ2-7, the full variable domain is DGGITQSPKYLFRKEGQNVTLSCEQNLNHDAMYWYRQDPGQGLRLIYYSQIVNDFQKGDIAEGYSVSREKKESFPLTVTSAQKNPTAFYLCASSQNREYEQYFGPGTRLTVT.

The J gene is TRBJ1-1, the V gene TRBV27; D is possibly TRBD1 (6 bases). The CDR3 consists of 14 residues. With 2 bases removed from V and 2 bases from J, the gap between germline ends came to 9 bases. The germline gives CDR1 MNHEY, CDR2 SMNVEV (reference sequence). The DNA of the CDR3 is TGTGCCAGCAGTTTAAGGGGACAAAACACTGAAGCTTTCTTT. This gives the protein CASSLRGQNTEAFF.

The chain couples TRBV24-1 to TRBJ2-3, with a weak D call TRBD2 (5 bases). There are 16 residues in the CDR3. Germline V gene sequence: CDR1 KGHDR, CDR2 SFDVKD. Between the trimmed V and J ends, which lost 3 bases and 1 base, there was a span of 13 bases. The CDR3 sequence is CATSDPIEEGTDTQYF. The CDR3 bases are TGTGCCACCAGTGATCCCATAGAGGAGGGCACAGATACGCAGTATTTT.

The gene calls are TRBV11-3 and TRBJ2-3; no reliable D call. Trimming cost V 0 bases and J 3 bases, with 7 bases left between them. There are 14 residues in the CDR3. Germline-derived CDR1 and CDR2 are SGHNT and YENEEA. The DNA of the CDR3 is TGTGCCAGCAGCTTAGATAAAGAGACAGATACGCAGTATTTT. The encoded protein is CASSLDKETDTQYF.

The chain carries TRBV7-3 and TRBJ1-3, with D perhaps TRBD1 (5 bases). CDR1 and CDR2 (germline): SGHTA, FQGTGA. The CDR3 spans 19 residues. The ends were cut back, 2 bases at V and 0 bases at J, with 20 bases in the middle. The CDR3 bases are TGTGCCAGCAGCTTATACGGGACGGGGGAGACGAGCTCTGGAAACACCATATATTTT. Its protein is CASSLYGTGETSSGNTIYF.

This clone appeared a few times. The chain recombines TRBV7-2 with TRBJ2-2; D possibly corresponds to TRBD2 (7 bases). Trimming cost V 5 bases and J 1 base, with 14 bases left between them. The CDR3 is 16 amino acids. Germline CDR1 and CDR2: SGHTA and FQGNSA. CDR3 amino acids: CASSPRRGRNTGELFF. The DNA for the CDR3 is TGTGCCAGCAGCCCCCGGCGGGGGCGGAACACCGGGGAGCTGTTTTTT.

The gene calls are TRBV11-2 and TRBJ2-1; 12 bases align to TRBD2. Germline values: CDR1 SGHAT, CDR2 FQNNGV. V shed 4 bases and J 8 bases; nucleotides not matched to a gene: 9. The CDR3 covers 16 residues. CDR3 nucleotides: TGTGCCAGCAGCTCCCTGACTAGCGGGAGTAGAGATGAGCAGTTCTTC. Encoded protein: CASSSLTSGSRDEQFF. Using reference TRBV11-2 and TRBJ2-1 for the parts outside the CDR3, the full variable domain is EAGVAQSPRYKIIEKRQSVAFWCNPISGHATLYWYQQILGQGPKLLIQFQNNGVVDDSQLPKDRFSAERLKGVDSTLKIQPAKLEDSAVYLCASSSLTSGSRDEQFFGPGTRLTVL.

The chain employs TRBV7-2 and TRBJ2-5; D remains ambiguous. CDR3 length equals 13 residues. Germline V gene data show CDR1 as SGHTA and CDR2 as FQGNSA. The V end was cut by 1 base, the J end by 5 bases, with 8 bases between. CDR3 sequence: CASSLGVWETQYF. In DNA form, the CDR3 reads TGTGCCAGCAGCTTAGGAGTGTGGGAGACCCAGTACTTC.

V usage is TRBV19 and J usage is TRBJ2-3; 11 positions match TRBD2. Germline-derived CDR1 and CDR2 are LNHDA and SQIVND (reference sequence). V lost 9 bases to trimming and J lost 8 bases; unmatched junction nucleotides: 16. There are 16 residues in the CDR3. CDR3 nucleotides: TGTGCCAGCTTAGCGGGAGGGCCGGGCGATGTAGGTACGCAGTATTTT. The encoded protein is CASLAGGPGDVGTQYF.

This clone appeared once. The V gene is TRBV2, the J gene TRBJ2-3; tentative D call: TRBD2 (6 bases). The germline gives CDR1 SNHLY, CDR2 FYNNEI. This CDR3 has 15 amino acids. Trimming shortened V by 4 bases and J by 5 bases, and 16 bases separated the two germline ends. CDR3 sequence reads: CASSAVIRGLDTQYF. The CDR3 DNA sequence: TGTGCCAGCAGTGCGGTAATACGGGGGTTAGATACGCAGTATTTT. The full variable domain, rest sourced from reference TRBV2 and TRBJ2-3, is EPEVTQTPSHQVTQMGQEVILRCVPISNHLYFYWYRQILGQKVEFLVSFYNNEISEKSEIFDDQFSVERPDGSNFTLKIRSTKLEDSAMYFCASSAVIRGLDTQYFGPGTRLTVL.

The rearrangement joins TRBV2 to TRBJ2-6; D is possibly TRBD1 (5 bases). CDR1 and CDR2 (germline): SNHLY, FYNNEI. V dropped 10 bases and J dropped 2 bases, with 15 bases sitting between them. This CDR3 region has 15 residues. The CDR3 region has the DNA TGTGCCACCAAAGACAGATTCGCTGGGGCCAACGTCCTGACTTTC. It codes for CATKDRFAGANVLTF.

In this sample, this clone turned up a few times. The gene calls are TRBV19 and TRBJ1-5; D remains unclear. The CDR3 has 14 amino acids. From germline, CDR1 is LNHDA and CDR2 SQIVND (reference sequence). Trimming stripped 6 bases from V and 0 bases from J, with 9 bases between. The CDR3 DNA reads TGTGCCAGTAGACCCCACTCTAGCAATCAGCCCCAGCATTTT. It specifies CASRPHSSNQPQHF.